These 24 T cell receptor beta chains were sequenced from one sample in a study of cytomegalovirus exposure and HLA in healthy donors. With 60 Vbeta and 13 Jbeta primers, the PCR was carried out. The assay was immunoSEQ multiplex PCR, and TCRdb's table has in-frame clones only and misses some. Of roughly 80,000 clones listed, approximately 65% are singletons. Sequenced material: PBMCs. These receptors all stem from a male donor in good health and CMV-seropositive.

The CDR3 nucleotides read TGTGCCGAAAAGGGAGAGACTGAAGCTTTCTTT. Translating gives CAEKGETEAFF. V usage is TRBV2 and J usage is TRBJ1-1, with unresolved D. Germline V gene data show CDR1 as SNHLY and CDR2 as FYNNEI. Trimming pared 11 bases from V and 5 bases from J, leaving 12 bases between. This CDR3 comprises 11 residues.

The rearrangement joins TRBV27 to TRBJ1-5; maybe TRBD1 (6 bases). Looked up from germline, CDR1 is MNHEY and CDR2 is SMNVEV (reference sequence). Trimming removed 3 bases at V and 1 base at J, with 7 bases between. This CDR3 region has 14 residues. CDR3 nucleotide sequence: TGTGCCAGCAGTTTCCAGGGGAGCAATCAGCCCCAGCATTTT. Its protein product is CASSFQGSNQPQHF.

The gene calls are TRBV28 and TRBJ1-2; tentative D call: TRBD1 (6 bases). The germline V gene has CDR1 MDHEN and CDR2 SYDVKM. The V and J ends lost 6 bases and 4 bases respectively, with 21 bases between them. The CDR3 is made up of 16 amino acids. In DNA, the CDR3 is TGTGCCAGCAGCCGGGACAAGACTCTATATCTCTATGGCTACACCTTC. The encoded protein is CASSRDKTLYLYGYTF.

This clone has a handful of counts. This chain uses TRBV6-1 with TRBJ1-1, with D possibly matching TRBD1 (6 bases). Germline values: CDR1 MNHNS, CDR2 SASEGT. This CDR3 has 13 amino acids. V was pared by 7 bases and J by 11 bases, with 20 bases between. The DNA for the CDR3 is TGTGCCAGCACCCCGGGGGGGCAGCCGCAGGCTTTCTTT. Its translation is CASTPGGQPQAFF.

The rearrangement links TRBV7-3 to TRBJ1-3, with 7 bases fitting TRBD1. This CDR3 contains 13 residues. Per the germline V gene, CDR1 is SGHTA and CDR2 is FQGTGA. Losses at the gene ends were 5 bases for V and 7 bases for J; bases not matched to a gene: 5. CDR3 sequence: CASSPSTGNTIYF. The CDR3 DNA follows: TGTGCCAGCAGCCCCTCGACAGGGAACACCATATATTTT.

This chain uses TRBV6-5 with TRBJ1-2; 10 nucleotides align to TRBD1. V was pared by 6 bases and J by 5 bases, with 9 bases of the junction left unmatched. Germline CDR1 is MNHEY and CDR2 is SVGAGI. This CDR3 comprises 15 residues. CDR3 region: CASRAAGQGNYGYTF. The CDR3 DNA reads TGTGCCAGCAGGGCGGCGGGACAGGGGAATTATGGCTACACCTTC.

The genes are TRBV5-1 and TRBJ2-5; 11 bases match TRBD1. Germline V gives CDR1 SGHRS, CDR2 YFSETQ. Trimming cost V 5 bases and J 9 bases; bases outside gene matches: 18. The CDR3 is 17 amino acids. In nucleotides, the CDR3 is TGCGCCAGCAGTTTACACTTCCGGGACAGGGGGTCAGGGGCCCAGTACTTC. Its protein is CASSLHFRDRGSGAQYF.

The chain carries TRBV6-5 and TRBJ2-7; D is unresolved. Germline CDR1 reads MNHEY; CDR2 reads SVGAGI. This CDR3 contains 13 residues. Trimming pared 5 bases from V and 1 base from J, leaving 9 bases between. The CDR3 here is CASSERPSYEQYF. The CDR3 bases are TGTGCCAGCAGTGAGAGGCCTTCCTACGAGCAGTACTTC.

The genes are TRBV29-1 and TRBJ1-1; 7 bases line up with TRBD1. From germline, CDR1 is SQVTM and CDR2 ANQGSEA. Unmatched junction bases numbered 4, after V lost 8 bases and J lost 1 base. The CDR3 runs to 12 residues. CDR3 sequence (DNA): TGCAGCTCGGGACAGACGAACACTGAAGCTTTCTTT. Protein product: CSSGQTNTEAFF.

This chain's CDR3 is CASSFGPGGSSEAFF. The DNA for the CDR3 is TGTGCCAGCAGCTTTGGTCCTGGTGGTAGTTCTGAAGCTTTCTTT. V gene TRBV7-2 combines with J gene TRBJ1-1; D uncertain. Trimming stripped 3 bases from V and 6 bases from J, with 17 bases between. From germline, CDR1 is SGHTA and CDR2 FQGNSA. This CDR3 is built from 15 residues.

The chain couples TRBV7-9 to TRBJ2-2, with 7 positions matching TRBD2. Looked up from germline, CDR1 is SEHNR and CDR2 is FQNEAQ (reference sequence). CDR3 length: 14 residues. Losses at the gene ends were 4 bases for V and 5 bases for J; bases not matched to a gene: 4. CDR3 residues: CASSWASGTGELFF. CDR3 coding DNA: TGTGCCAGCAGCTGGGCTAGCGGTACCGGGGAGCTGTTTTTT. The entire variable domain, with the rest obtained from reference TRBV7-9 and TRBJ2-2, is as follows: DTGVSQNPRHKITKRGQNVTFRCDPISEHNRLYWYRQTLGQGPEFLTYFQNEAQLEKSRLLSDRFSAERPKGSFSTLEIQRTEQGDSAMYLCASSWASGTGELFFGEGSRLTVL.

This clone showed up just a few times. The chain uses TRBV5-6 and TRBJ1-2; weak D call: TRBD1 (6 bases). The ends were cut back, 4 bases at V and 0 bases at J, with 10 bases in the middle. This CDR3 region has 14 residues. Germline loops: CDR1 SGHDT, CDR2 YYEEEE. CDR3 DNA: TGTGCCAGCAGCCCCTGGGGGCCTAACTATGGCTACACCTTC. It encodes CASSPWGPNYGYTF.

The chain couples TRBV20-1 to TRBJ1-1; D not certain. The CDR3 sequence is 11 residues long. V lost 6 bases, J lost 12 bases, and 17 bases lay in between. Germline CDR1 DFQATT, CDR2 SNEGSKA (reference sequence). For the CDR3, the DNA is TGCAGTGCCCCCCCCCGACGGGAGACTTTCTTT. Translating it yields CSAPPRRETFF.

The chain employs TRBV28 and TRBJ2-2, with D tentatively TRBD2 (5 bases). The CDR3 is made up of 14 amino acids. CDR1 and CDR2 (germline): MDHEN, SYDVKM. V was shortened by 5 bases and J by 6 bases, with 13 bases between the two germline ends. CDR3 DNA sequence: TGTGCCAGCAGTCCAATCGGGGTGGCCGGGGAGCTGTTTTTT. It yields the protein CASSPIGVAGELFF. The full variable domain, completed using reference TRBV28 and TRBJ2-2, is DVKVTQSSRYLVKRTGEKVFLECVQDMDHENMFWYRQDPGLGLRLIYFSYDVKMKEKGDIPEGYSVSREKKERFSLILESASTNQTSMYLCASSPIGVAGELFFGEGSRLTVL.

The chain links TRBV2 to TRBJ2-7; TRBD1 aligns across 7 bases. V gave up 11 bases and J gave up 3 bases; unmatched junction bases: 7. CDR1 and CDR2 from the germline V gene are SNHLY and FYNNEI. This CDR3 contains 12 residues. This CDR3 reads CAGTTGVYEQYF. In nucleotides, the CDR3 is TGTGCCGGTACTACAGGGGTCTACGAGCAGTACTTC.

This chain joins TRBV19 and TRBJ2-7, with D maybe TRBD1 (5 bases). The germline V gene has CDR1 LNHDA and CDR2 SQIVND (reference sequence). This CDR3 spans 13 amino acids. The V end lost 5 bases, the J end lost 3 bases, and 11 bases lay between the germline ends. CDR3 in amino acids: CASSPGYGYEQYF. DNA of the CDR3: TGTGCCAGTAGTCCAGGGTATGGCTACGAGCAGTACTTC.

This clone was seen more than once but under ten times. The chain employs TRBV5-4 and TRBJ2-1, with 12 nucleotides matching TRBD2. V dropped 4 bases and J dropped 9; count of bases not matched to a gene: 14. Germline V gives CDR1 SGHNT, CDR2 YYREEE (reference sequence). The CDR3 sequence is 17 residues long. Here the CDR3 DNA reads TGTGCCAGCAGCCCCCTTCTAGCGGGAGGGCCCGGAGGTGAGCAGTTCTTC. It yields the protein CASSPLLAGGPGGEQFF.

V and J are TRBV11-3 and TRBJ2-7, with D tentatively TRBD1 (5 bases). The CDR3 has 18 residues. Trimming took off 1 base at V and 0 bases at J, with 19 bases between the two ends. Germline V lookup: CDR1 SGHNT, CDR2 YENEEA. The CDR3 nucleotides read TGTGCCAGCAGCTTAGGAGGTCGCCAAGGGGCCCACTCCTACGAGCAGTACTTC. It specifies CASSLGGRQGAHSYEQYF.

This chain connects TRBV7-9 to TRBJ2-1, with D perhaps TRBD2 (5 bases). Germline CDR1 reads SEHNR; CDR2 reads FQNEAQ (reference sequence). This CDR3 spans 13 amino acids. Trimming stripped 4 bases from V and 4 bases from J, with 8 bases between. The CDR3 loop is CASSYAGYNEQFF. The CDR3 region has the DNA TGTGCCAGCAGCTATGCGGGTTACAATGAGCAGTTCTTC.

As DNA, the CDR3 is TGTGCCAGCAGTCCGCAACAGGGTGGCTACACCTTC. It is translated as CASSPQQGGYTF. The chain couples TRBV27 to TRBJ1-2; possibly TRBD1 for D (6 bases). Germline loops: CDR1 MNHEY, CDR2 SMNVEV (reference sequence). The CDR3 loop spans 12 amino acids. Trimming took off 5 bases at V and 7 bases at J, with 11 bases between the two ends.

The chain carries TRBV5-6 and TRBJ1-1; a weak D match, TRBD1 (6 bases). Trimming removed 0 bases from V and 0 bases from J, with 9 bases in between. This CDR3 is 15 amino acids long. Germline V CDR1 and CDR2: SGHDT, YYEEEE. CDR3: CASSLGGRMNTEAFF. In DNA form, the CDR3 reads TGTGCCAGCAGCTTGGGGGGGCGGATGAACACTGAAGCTTTCTTT.

This sequence joins TRBV7-8 and TRBJ2-7; D gene unclear. CDR1 and CDR2 (germline): SGHVS, FQNEAQ. The CDR3 is 11 residues long. Trimming shortened V by 5 bases and J by 4 bases, and 6 bases separated the two germline ends. The CDR3 here is CASSVTYEQYF. In DNA, the CDR3 is TGTGCCAGCAGCGTCACATACGAGCAGTACTTC.

V usage is TRBV7-2 and J usage is TRBJ2-7; TRBD1 is a possible D gene (5 bases). The CDR3 runs 15 residues. Trimming removed 1 base at V and 0 bases at J, with 10 bases between. Germline lookup yields CDR1 SGHTA and CDR2 FQGNSA. In nucleotides, the CDR3 is TGTGCCAGCAGCTTAGACAGGACGATCTCCTACGAGCAGTACTTC. It yields the protein CASSLDRTISYEQYF.

This clone was seen a handful of times. V and J are TRBV19 and TRBJ1-5; D unresolved. CDR3 size: 16 residues. V lost 3 bases and J 3 bases, leaving 15 bases between the germline ends. Germline lookup yields CDR1 LNHDA and CDR2 SQIVND (reference sequence). CDR3 in amino acids: CASSIRGPQDNQPQHF. The CDR3 DNA reads TGTGCCAGTAGTATTCGGGGTCCGCAGGACAATCAGCCCCAGCATTTT.